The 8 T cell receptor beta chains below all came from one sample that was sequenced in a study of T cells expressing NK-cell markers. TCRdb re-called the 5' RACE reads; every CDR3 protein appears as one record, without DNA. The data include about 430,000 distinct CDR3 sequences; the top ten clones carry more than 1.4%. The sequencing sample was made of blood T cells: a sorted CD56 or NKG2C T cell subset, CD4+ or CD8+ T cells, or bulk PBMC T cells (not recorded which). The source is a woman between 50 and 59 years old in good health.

CDR3: CSASTGTGVVQPQHF. The chain uses TRBV20-1 and TRBJ1-5; TCRdb lists TRBD1, though no DNA is available to test this call. This CDR3 spans 15 amino acids. The germline V gene has CDR1 DFQATT and CDR2 SNEGSKA (reference sequence).

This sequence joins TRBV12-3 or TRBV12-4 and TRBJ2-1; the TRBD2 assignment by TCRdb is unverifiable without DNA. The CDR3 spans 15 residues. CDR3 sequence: CASSRYGGTDNEQFF.

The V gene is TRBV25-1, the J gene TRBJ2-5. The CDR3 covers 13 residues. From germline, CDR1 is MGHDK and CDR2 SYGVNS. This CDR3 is CASSGVGLETQYF.

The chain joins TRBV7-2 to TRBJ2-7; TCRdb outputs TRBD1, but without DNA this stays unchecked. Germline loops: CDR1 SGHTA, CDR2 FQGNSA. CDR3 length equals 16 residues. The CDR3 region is CASSPSTGPITYEQYF. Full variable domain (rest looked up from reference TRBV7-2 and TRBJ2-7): GAGVSQSPSNKVTEKGKDVELRCDPISGHTALYWYRQSLGQGLEFLIYFQGNSAPDKSGLPSDRFSAERTGGSVSTLTIQRTQQEDSAVYLCASSPSTGPITYEQYFGPGTRLTVT.

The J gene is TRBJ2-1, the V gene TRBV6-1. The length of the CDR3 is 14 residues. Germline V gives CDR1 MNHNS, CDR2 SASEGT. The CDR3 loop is CASAHTAGYNEQFF.

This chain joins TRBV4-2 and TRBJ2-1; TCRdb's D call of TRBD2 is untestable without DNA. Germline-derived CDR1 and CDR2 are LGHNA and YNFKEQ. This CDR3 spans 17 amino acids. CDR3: CASSHPAFGGRANEQFF.

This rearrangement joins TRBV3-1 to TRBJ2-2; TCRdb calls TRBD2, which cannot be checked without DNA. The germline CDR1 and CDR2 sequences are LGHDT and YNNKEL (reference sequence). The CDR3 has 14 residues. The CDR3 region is CASSRTSVAGELFF.

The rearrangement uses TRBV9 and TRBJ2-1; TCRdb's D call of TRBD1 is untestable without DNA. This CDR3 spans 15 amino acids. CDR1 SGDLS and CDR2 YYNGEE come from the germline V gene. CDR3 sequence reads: CASSVNTVSDNEQFF.